This T cell receptor beta chain was recorded in a study of monozygotic twins with inflammatory bowel disease. Concerning this clonotype: Its target is not known.

General study points: Clonotype overlap with others was lower in IBD patients than in healthy twins, a difference that was greatest with disease activity. Patient-to-patient differences in immunosuppressive treatment may have added variability to the repertoires.

In germline, CDR1 is SGHRS, CDR2 YFSETQ. The CDR3 has 15 residues. Template-switch reactions added UMIs with a 6-nucleotide sample barcode. TCRdb re-called the 5' RACE reads; one entry per CDR3 protein, DNA not given. The listing records more than 300,000 distinct CDR3 sequences. The sequencing input was blood. This sequence joins TRBV5-1 and TRBJ1-2; TCRdb outputs TRBD1, but without DNA this stays unchecked. The sequence came from a human donor with ulcerative colitis or Crohn's disease, or a healthy co-twin of an affected twin (not recorded which). The CDR3 loop reads CASSLVDRGDYGYTF.